The 11 T cell receptor beta chains in this list originate from one sample, sequenced in a study of blood T cell repertoires in COVID-19. Some clones are missing from TCRdb's copy, which holds only in-frame ones; the method was immunoSEQ multiplex PCR. The sample has hundreds of thousands of clones; around 88% are singletons. The sample taken for sequencing was peripheral blood. The receptors stem from a woman aged 30 to 39 who had recovered from COVID-19.

The rearrangement links TRBV12-3 or TRBV12-4 to TRBJ1-2; 9 nucleotides agree with TRBD1. The CDR3 covers 13 residues. Trimming cost V 5 bases and J 8 bases; bases outside gene matches: 6. CDR3 sequence: CASSTQDRGGYTF. The DNA for the CDR3 is TGTGCCAGCAGTACCCAGGACAGGGGAGGCTACACCTTC.

The V gene is TRBV7-8, the J gene TRBJ2-5; TRBD2 aligns across 9 bases. The CDR3 sequence is 13 residues long. The ends lost 5 bases at V and 13 bases at J; junction bases unmatched: 11. In germline, CDR1 is SGHVS, CDR2 FQNEAQ. In DNA, the CDR3 is TGTGCCAGCAGCCTGGGAGGGAGCGGGGGGACGTACTTC. Amino acids: CASSLGGSGGTYF.

The V and J genes are TRBV5-8 and TRBJ1-4; 10 nucleotides line up with TRBD1. V lost 4 bases and J lost 1; bases outside the gene matches: 13. The CDR3 contains 19 residues. Germline V lookup: CDR1 SGHTS, CDR2 YDEGEE. The DNA for the CDR3 is TGTGCCAGCAGCAGGACGACAGGGGGCGGAAGATTAACTAATGAAAAACTGTTTTTT. Protein: CASSRTTGGGRLTNEKLFF.

The chain uses TRBV3-1 (or the pseudogene TRBV3-2) and TRBJ2-1; TRBD2 matches at 7 bases. The length of the CDR3 is 15 residues. Germline values: CDR1 LGHDT, CDR2 YNNKEL (reference sequence). Unmatched junction bases numbered 8, after V lost 0 bases and J lost 9 bases. CDR3 bases: TGTGCCAGCAGCCAAGATCCTAGTGGGGGGGGTGAGCAGTTCTTC. This gives the protein CASSQDPSGGGEQFF.

On this clone itself: The same CDR3 is also encoded by other DNA sequences in this sample. CDR3 DNA: TGCGCCAGCAGCTTGGCCGGACAGGGGGATCAGCCCCAGCATTTT. Its protein is CASSLAGQGDQPQHF. V gene TRBV5-1 combines with J gene TRBJ1-5; 10 bases fit TRBD1. The junction had 2 bases not matched to a gene; V was cut back by 0 bases and J by 5 bases. The CDR3 extends over 15 amino acids. CDR1 is SGHRS, CDR2 YFSETQ, per germline.

The rearrangement uses TRBV28 and TRBJ2-7; the D is unclear. Between the trimmed V and J ends, which lost 5 bases and 2 bases, there was a span of 16 bases. Germline CDR1 reads MDHEN; CDR2 reads SYDVKM. The CDR3 is 15 amino acids. CDR3 loop: CASSTPGSTAYEQYF. The CDR3 DNA reads as TGTGCCAGCAGTACCCCCGGGTCTACGGCCTACGAGCAGTACTTC.

The rearrangement uses TRBV9 and TRBJ2-1; TRBD1 might be the D (5 bases). Germline V gene sequence: CDR1 SGDLS, CDR2 YYNGEE. Trimming stripped 0 bases from V and 1 base from J, with 11 bases between. The CDR3 is made up of 16 amino acids. CDR3 coding DNA: TGTGCCAGCAGCGTAGTAACAGGTGCTTCCTACAATGAGCAGTTCTTC. The encoded protein is CASSVVTGASYNEQFF.

This chain connects TRBV29-1 to TRBJ2-1; weak D call: TRBD1 (6 bases). CDR3 length: 16 residues. CDR1 and CDR2 from the germline V gene are SQVTM and ANQGSEA. V was clipped by 7 bases and J by 0 bases, with 19 bases between them. Here the CDR3 DNA reads TGCAGCGGGGGTCTCAGGGGCCCTAACTCCTACAATGAGCAGTTCTTC. Protein sequence: CSGGLRGPNSYNEQFF.

The genes are TRBV5-4 and TRBJ1-3; a possible D gene is TRBD1 (5 bases). The V gene's germline CDR1 is SGHNT and CDR2 YYREEE (reference sequence). With 2 bases removed from V and 5 bases from J, the gap between germline ends came to 11 bases. The CDR3 sequence is 14 residues long. The DNA for the CDR3 is TGTGCCAGCAGCTTACAGGCCAGTCGAAACACCATATATTTT. It specifies CASSLQASRNTIYF.

The chain has TRBV13 and TRBJ2-3; 7 bases fit TRBD1. Germline V gene data show CDR1 as PRHDT and CDR2 as FYEKMQ (reference sequence). Trimming at V came to 8 bases and at J to 5 bases, leaving 7 bases not matched to a gene. There are 13 residues in the CDR3. CDR3 sequence (DNA): TGTGCCAGCGGGCACAGGGGCGGAGATACGCAGTATTTT. Its translation is CASGHRGGDTQYF.

This sequence joins TRBV19 and TRBJ1-2; 11 nucleotides align to TRBD1. Germline CDR1 reads LNHDA; CDR2 reads SQIVND (reference sequence). With V trimmed by 5 bases and J by 4 bases, 6 bases remained unmatched. The CDR3 is 15 residues long. The chain's CDR3 is CASSGQGARFYGYTF. CDR3 bases: TGTGCCAGTAGTGGACAGGGGGCGCGTTTCTATGGCTACACCTTC.